These T cell receptor beta chains were read from a single sample in a study of regulatory T cells in long-lasting Graves disease. MiXCR was run by TCRdb on the multiplex PCR reads, yielding one entry per CDR3 protein. The sample contains around 480,000 distinct CDR3 sequences, 15% to 20% of which appear only once. The same sample was also used in a study of T cells in Graves' hyperthyroidism and ophthalmopathy.

Sequencing was performed on peripheral blood mononuclear cells (PBMCs), taken at new diagnosis, from a patient treated with antithyroid drugs. The source is a woman in her forties or fifties with Graves disease. Each CDR3 is given with its conserved first and last residue. A D gene is named only where the DNA matches it firmly. Clone size is shown for a subset of rows, as once, few, many or a class of expanded clone.

v_gene: TRBV20-1; d_gene: NA; j_gene: TRBJ1-1; abundance: many; CDR3nt: TGCAGTGCTAGCTTAGAAGCTGAAGCTTTCTTT; CDR3aa: CSASLEAEAFF
v_gene: TRBV6-1; d_gene: TRBD1; j_gene: TRBJ1-1; abundance: many; CDR3nt: TGTGCCAGCACACAGGGGGGTTTGTTCACTGAAGCTTTCTTT; CDR3aa: CASTQGGLFTEAFF
v_gene: TRBV6-2/TRBV6-3; d_gene: NA; j_gene: TRBJ1-1; abundance: NA; CDR3nt: TGTGCCAGCAGTGCATCTCTGCGCGCCGGTTCTATGAACACTGAAGCTTTCTTT; CDR3aa: CASSASLRAGSMNTEAFF
v_gene: TRBV27; d_gene: TRBD1; j_gene: TRBJ1-2; abundance: many; CDR3nt: TGTGCCACGACAGGGAAGGGTGGCTACACCTTC; CDR3aa: CATTGKGGYTF
v_gene: TRBV5-1; d_gene: TRBD2; j_gene: TRBJ2-1; abundance: many; CDR3nt: TGCGCCAGCAGCTTAGGGCTAGCGGCAGACAATGAGCAGTTCTTC; CDR3aa: CASSLGLAADNEQFF
v_gene: TRBV12-3/TRBV12-4; d_gene: TRBD1; j_gene: TRBJ1-5; abundance: many; CDR3nt: TGTGCCAGCAGTTTGGACAGGGGGCGTGGGATGGGCAATCAGCCCCAGCATTTT; CDR3aa: CASSLDRGRGMGNQPQHF
v_gene: TRBV6-1; d_gene: TRBD1; j_gene: TRBJ2-7; abundance: NA; CDR3nt: TGTGCCAGCAGGATGACAGGGGGGTACGAGCAGTACTTC; CDR3aa: CASRMTGGYEQYF
v_gene: TRBV7-2; d_gene: TRBD2; j_gene: TRBJ2-1; abundance: many; CDR3nt: TGTGCCAGCAGCTTAGCTTTCGGGACTAGCTACAATGAGCAGTTCTTC; CDR3aa: CASSLAFGTSYNEQFF
v_gene: TRBV2; d_gene: NA; j_gene: TRBJ1-5; abundance: many; CDR3nt: TGTGCCAGCAGTATCGACGGAGGCAATCAGCCCCAGCATTTT; CDR3aa: CASSIDGGNQPQHF
v_gene: TRBV27; d_gene: TRBD2; j_gene: TRBJ2-1; abundance: few; CDR3nt: TGTGCCAGCAGTTGGGCAGCGGGGGGGCCCAATGAGCAGTTCTTC; CDR3aa: CASSWAAGGPNEQFF